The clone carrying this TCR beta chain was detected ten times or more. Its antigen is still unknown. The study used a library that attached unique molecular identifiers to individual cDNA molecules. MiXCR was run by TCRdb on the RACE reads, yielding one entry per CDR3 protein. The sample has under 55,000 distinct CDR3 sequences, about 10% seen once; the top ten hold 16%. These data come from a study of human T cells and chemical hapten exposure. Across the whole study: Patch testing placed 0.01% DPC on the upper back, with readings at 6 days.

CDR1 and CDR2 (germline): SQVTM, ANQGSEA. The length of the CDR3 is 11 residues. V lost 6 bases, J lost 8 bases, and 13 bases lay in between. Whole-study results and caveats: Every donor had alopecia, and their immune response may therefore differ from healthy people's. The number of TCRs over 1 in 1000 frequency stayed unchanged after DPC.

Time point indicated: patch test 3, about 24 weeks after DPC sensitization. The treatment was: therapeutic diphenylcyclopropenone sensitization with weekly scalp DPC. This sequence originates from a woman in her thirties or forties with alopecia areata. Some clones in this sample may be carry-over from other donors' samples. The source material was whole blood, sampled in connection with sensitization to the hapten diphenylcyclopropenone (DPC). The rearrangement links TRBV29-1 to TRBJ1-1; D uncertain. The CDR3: CSVDLGREAFF. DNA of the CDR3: TGCAGCGTCGACCTAGGTCGAGAAGCTTTCTTT. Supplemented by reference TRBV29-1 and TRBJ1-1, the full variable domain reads SAVISQKPSRDICQRGTSLTIQCQVDSQVTMMFWYRQQPGQSLTLIATANQGSEATYESGFVIDKFPISRPNLTFSTLTVSNMSPEDSSIYLCSVDLGREAFFGQGTRLTVV.